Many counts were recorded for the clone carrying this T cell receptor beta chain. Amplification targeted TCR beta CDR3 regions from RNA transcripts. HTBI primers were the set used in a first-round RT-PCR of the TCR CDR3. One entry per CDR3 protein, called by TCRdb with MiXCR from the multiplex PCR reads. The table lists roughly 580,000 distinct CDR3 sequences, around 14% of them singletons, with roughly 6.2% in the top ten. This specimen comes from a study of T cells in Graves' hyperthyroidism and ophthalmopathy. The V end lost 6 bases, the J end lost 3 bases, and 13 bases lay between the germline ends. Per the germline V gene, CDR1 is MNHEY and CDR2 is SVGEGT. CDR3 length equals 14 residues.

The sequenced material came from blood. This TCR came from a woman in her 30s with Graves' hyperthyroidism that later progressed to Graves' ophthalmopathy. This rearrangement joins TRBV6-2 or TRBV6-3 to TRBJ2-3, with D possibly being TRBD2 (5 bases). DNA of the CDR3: TGTGCCAGCAGGTCGGACTGGGCGACAGATACGCAGTATTTT. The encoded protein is CASRSDWATDTQYF.